This TCR beta chain was recovered during a study of T cell clonality in common variable immunodeficiency. Whole-study findings and limits: CVID subjects shared fewer TCRbeta clones than healthy controls did.

Only in-frame clones appear in the TCRdb table, and some are missing; sequencing was by immunoSEQ multiplex PCR. The record shows 40,000 to 65,000 clones for this sample, with no singletons present. This clone turned up a few times. Its target is unknown. The read is 3 residues too short to cover the CDR3 end, so that end is filled in from the germline J gene. Germline assignment: CDR1 SNHLY and CDR2 FYNNEI. The CDR3 runs 15 residues. The TCR originated in a person aged 18-70 years in good health. Sequencing was carried out using peripheral blood mononuclear cells. This sequence joins TRBV2 and TRBJ2-2; maybe TRBD1 (6 bases). CDR3 sequence reads: CASSEQGTTNEKLFF. CDR3 DNA, as far as it was read: TGTGCCAGCAGTGAACAGGGGACAACTAATGAAAAG.